The sequence of this TCR beta chain was determined in a study of spatial heterogeneity in lung cancer. Study-level background: Compared with alpha-chain sequences, beta-chain sequences were consistently detected in greater numbers. A unique TCR and UMI combination showed up more than ten times in raw reads, on average. Study-wide findings and caveats: Blood contained ubiquitous expanded tumor TCRs more at resection than at follow-up.

There are 11 residues in the CDR3. Germline values: CDR1 SGHNT, CDR2 YYREEE (reference sequence). V shed 0 bases and J shed 13 bases, with 8 bases lying between them. This clonotype was seen a handful of times. Its matching antigen is unknown. A much larger clonotype is one base distant, so this may be a read error. This beta chain was picked up by a library intended for alpha chains and is off target, so its count carries little meaning. TCR cDNA molecules each had a unique molecular identifier. TCRdb redid the calling of the 5' RACE reads with MiXCR, one entry per CDR3 protein. Found here are about 610 distinct CDR3 sequences, about 30% of them singletons; the top ten hold approximately 15%. This sample's time point: sample taken at primary tumor resection. Frozen PBMC, nontumor lung or tumor provided whole RNA, which was sequenced unsorted.

V usage is TRBV5-4 and J usage is TRBJ2-1; D ambiguous. The source material was PBMCs, sampled at surgery. This sequence originates from a male donor with early-stage non-small cell lung cancer. CDR3 DNA: TGTGCCAGCAGCTTGGACACTTTCCAGTTCTTC. This sequence encodes CASSLDTFQFF.